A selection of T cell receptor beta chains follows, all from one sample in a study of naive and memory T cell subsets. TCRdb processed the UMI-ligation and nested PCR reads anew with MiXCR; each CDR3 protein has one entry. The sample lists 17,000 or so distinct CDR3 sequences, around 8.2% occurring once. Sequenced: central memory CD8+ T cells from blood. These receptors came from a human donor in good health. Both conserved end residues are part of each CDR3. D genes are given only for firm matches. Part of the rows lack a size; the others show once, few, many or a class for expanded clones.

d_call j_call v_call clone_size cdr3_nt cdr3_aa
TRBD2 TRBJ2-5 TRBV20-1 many TGCAGTGCTAAAGTGGCTGGGCGGGAGGCCGGAGGGGAGACCCAGTACTTC CSAKVAGREAGGETQYF
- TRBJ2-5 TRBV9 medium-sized TGTGCCAGCAGCGCCCTTGCCGGGACTTCACAAGAGACCCAGTACTTC CASSALAGTSQETQYF
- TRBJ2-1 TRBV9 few TGTGCCAGCAGCGTAGGGGGGAGCGAGCAGTTCTTC CASSVGGSEQFF
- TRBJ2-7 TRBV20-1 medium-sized TGCAGTGCTAGAGATATAGTATCCTACGAGCAGTACTTC CSARDIVSYEQYF
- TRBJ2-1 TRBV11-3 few TGTGCCAGCAGCTTAGCGTCTTTGGATGAGCAGTTCTTC CASSLASLDEQFF
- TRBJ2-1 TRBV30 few TGTGCCTGGAGTGGTGGCGGGGTCAGCCCTTTGGGTATCTTC CAWSGGGVSPLGIF
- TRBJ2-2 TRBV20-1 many TGCAGTGCTAGAGATCTTTTATCGGGGGAGAACACCGGGGAGCTGTTTTTT CSARDLLSGENTGELFF
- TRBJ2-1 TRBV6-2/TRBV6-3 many TGTGCCAGCAGCTCTATAGCTGGGGCCGAGGGGGGTGAGCAGTTCTTC CASSSIAGAEGGEQFF
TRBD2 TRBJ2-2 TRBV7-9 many TGTGCCAGCAGCTCAGGAAGACTAGCGGGGGCAACCGGGGAGCTGTTTTTT CASSSGRLAGATGELFF
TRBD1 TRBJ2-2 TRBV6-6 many TGTGCCAGCAGTTACTTCCCGGGACAGCGGAACACCGGGGAGCTGTTTTTT CASSYFPGQRNTGELFF
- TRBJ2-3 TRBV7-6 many TGTGCCAGCAAAAGCGGGTACAACACAGATACGCAGTATTTT CASKSGYNTDTQYF
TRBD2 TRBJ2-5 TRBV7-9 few TGTGCCAGCAGCTTTTCAACGCGGGAGGTTGGGGAGACCCAGTACTTC CASSFSTREVGETQYF
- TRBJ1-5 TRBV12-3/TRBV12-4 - TGTGCCAGCAGTTTAGGAGGGGCCTATCAGCCCCAGCATTTT CASSLGGAYQPQHF
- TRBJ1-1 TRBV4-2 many TGTGCCAGCAGCCAAAACCCCAGGGCGGGAGCTTTCTTT CASSQNPRAGAFF
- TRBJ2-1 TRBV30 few TGTGCCTGGACCCGGGCGGGACTTCCCCGGTTCTTC CAWTRAGLPRFF
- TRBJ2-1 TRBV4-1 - TGCGCCAGCAGCCAAGAAAAAACACACTCTTACAATGAGCAGTTATTC CASSQEKTHSYNEQLF
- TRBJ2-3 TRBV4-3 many TGCGCCAGCAGCCAAGTAGACAGCACAGATACGCAGTATTTT CASSQVDSTDTQYF
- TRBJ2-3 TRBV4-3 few TGCGCCAGCAGCCAAGCAGAGGGAGAAGGCGATACGCAGTATTTT CASSQAEGEGDTQYF
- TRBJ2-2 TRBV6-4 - TGTGCCAGCAGTGACTCGATTCGCAACACCGGGGAGCTGTTTTTT CASSDSIRNTGELFF
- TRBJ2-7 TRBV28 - TGTGCCAGCAGTCCGGACGAAGAAATCTACGAGCAGTACTTC CASSPDEEIYEQYF
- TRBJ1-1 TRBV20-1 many TGCAGTGTTAACAAGAACACTGAAGCTTTCTTT CSVNKNTEAFF
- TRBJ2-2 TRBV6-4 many TGTGCCAGCAGCAGGGACCCCGCCACCGGGGAGCTGTTTTTT CASSRDPATGELFF
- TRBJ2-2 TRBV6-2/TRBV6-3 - TGTGCCAGCGGAAGCACCGGGGAGCTGTTTTTT CASGSTGELFF
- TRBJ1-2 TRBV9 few TGTGCCAGCAGCGTAGTGACTGCCCCCCGGGGGGCTTATGGCTACACCTTC CASSVVTAPRGAYGYTF
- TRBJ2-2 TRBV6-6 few TGTGCCAGCAGTTGGGGCACCGGGGAGCTGTTTTTT CASSWGTGELFF
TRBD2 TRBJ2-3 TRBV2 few TGTGCCAGCGTCAGACTAGCGGGGGGTTACCTCACAGATACGCAGTATTTT CASVRLAGGYLTDTQYF
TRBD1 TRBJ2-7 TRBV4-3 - TGCGCCAGCAGCCAAGCAACAGGGGGCCTTGGGGAGCAGTACTTC CASSQATGGLGEQYF
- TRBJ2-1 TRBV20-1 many TGCAGTGCTAGGAGGGGGGATGTAAGCAATGAGCAGTTCTTC CSARRGDVSNEQFF
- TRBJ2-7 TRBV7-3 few TGTGCCAGCAGCTTAAACGGGGACTACGAGCAGTACTTC CASSLNGDYEQYF
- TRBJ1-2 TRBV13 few TGTGCCAGCAGCCTGGCAGGGAGGCCTTATGGCTACACCTTC CASSLAGRPYGYTF
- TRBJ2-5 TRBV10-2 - TGCGACAGCAGTCCGGCCCTTATCCAAGAGACCCAGTACTTC CDSSPALIQETQYF
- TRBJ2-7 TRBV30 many TGTGCCTTCTCCCCGGGGTCCGGCTACGAGCAGTACTTC CAFSPGSGYEQYF
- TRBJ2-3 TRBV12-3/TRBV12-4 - TGTGCCAGCAGTCCCCCCCGCACAGATACGCAGTATTTT CASSPPRTDTQYF
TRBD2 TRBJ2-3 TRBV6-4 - TGTGCCAGCAGTGCGGGACTAGCGGGGGAACGCACAGATACGCAGTATTTT CASSAGLAGERTDTQYF